Listed below are T cell receptor beta chains from one sample, sequenced in a study of blood T cell repertoires in COVID-19. Data came from immunoSEQ multiplex PCR; TCRdb stores just in-frame clones and leaves some out. The sample lists about 150,000 clones; over 75% were seen once. Sequencing was done on a sample of peripheral blood. The receptors derive from a man in his sixties with active or convalescent COVID-19. Both conserved end residues are part of each CDR3. The D gene is left open where the match is weak. The size field is filled for only some rows; it gives once, few, many or a size class.

CASSPSTGNYGYTF,TGTGCCAGCAGCCCTTCGACAGGGAACTATGGCTACACCTTC,TRBV14,TRBD1,TRBJ1-2,NA
CASSLEGRTQYF,TGTGCCAGCAGCCTAGAGGGGCGGACCCAGTACTTC,TRBV3-1/TRBV3-2,NA,TRBJ2-5,NA
CASSLVGRSSNQPQHF,TGTGCCAGCAGTTTAGTGGGCAGAAGCAGCAATCAGCCCCAGCATTTT,TRBV28,NA,TRBJ1-5,NA
CASSYLRGRLDEQYF,TGTGCCAGCAGTTACTTAAGGGGGCGCTTGGACGAGCAGTACTTC,TRBV6-2/TRBV6-3,TRBD1,TRBJ2-7,NA
CASSTGTFYGYTF,TGTGCCAGCAGCACAGGGACGTTCTATGGCTACACCTTC,TRBV7-9,NA,TRBJ1-2,NA
CASSLEDRVYNEQFF,TGTGCCAGCAGTTTAGAGGACAGGGTATACAATGAGCAGTTCTTC,TRBV2,TRBD1,TRBJ2-1,NA
CASSFGGTGANVLTF,TGTGCCAGCAGTTTTGGGGGGACCGGGGCCAACGTCCTGACTTTC,TRBV28,NA,TRBJ2-6,NA
CASSPGGLAGVREQYF,TGCGCCAGCAGCCCAGGAGGACTAGCGGGAGTACGGGAGCAGTACTTC,TRBV5-1,TRBD2,TRBJ2-7,NA
CATSRVELPQQYF,TGTGCCACCAGCAGAGTGGAGCTCCCCCAGCAGTACTTC,TRBV15,NA,TRBJ2-7,NA
CASSPAWTSGAYNEQFF,TGTGCCAGTAGCCCCGCTTGGACTAGCGGGGCTTACAATGAGCAGTTCTTC,TRBV19,TRBD2,TRBJ2-1,NA
CASSIRDRGSYGYTF,TGTGCCAGCAGTATCCGGGACAGGGGGTCCTATGGCTACACCTTC,TRBV6-6,TRBD1,TRBJ1-2,NA
CASSIGQVEKLFF,TGTGCCAGTAGTATTGGACAAGTTGAAAAACTGTTTTTT,TRBV19,NA,TRBJ1-4,NA
CASSYTTGGTYNSPLHF,TGTGCCAGTAGTTATACAACCGGGGGAACTTATAATTCACCCCTCCACTTT,TRBV19,NA,TRBJ1-6,few
CASSLRTVNGYTF,TGTGCCAGCAGTTTAAGGACAGTGAATGGCTACACCTTC,TRBV12-3/TRBV12-4,NA,TRBJ1-2,NA
CASSEGLAGGVTGELFF,TGTGCCAGCAGTGAAGGGCTAGCGGGAGGGGTCACCGGGGAGCTGTTTTTT,TRBV6-1,TRBD2,TRBJ2-2,NA
CASSLRARGAGGYNEQFF,TGTGCCAGCAGCTTGAGGGCCCGGGGAGCGGGAGGTTACAATGAGCAGTTCTTC,TRBV5-6,TRBD2,TRBJ2-1,NA
CASSDGTSGSEQFF,TGTGCCAGCAGTGACGGGACTAGCGGGAGTGAGCAGTTCTTC,TRBV6-4,TRBD2,TRBJ2-1,NA
CASSVTGINGELFF,TGTGCCAGTAGTGTGACAGGGATAAACGGGGAGCTGTTTTTT,TRBV19,TRBD1,TRBJ2-2,NA
CASTPTVYTEAFF,TGTGCCAGCACCCCGACAGTCTACACTGAAGCTTTCTTT,TRBV28,NA,TRBJ1-1,NA
CASSLTAGALEQYF,TGTGCCAGCAGCTTAACAGCGGGAGCGCTCGAGCAGTACTTC,TRBV7-9,TRBD2,TRBJ2-7,NA
CASTKDRPNEKLFF,TGTGCCAGTACCAAGGACAGGCCGAATGAAAAACTGTTTTTT,TRBV19,TRBD1,TRBJ1-4,NA
CASSQLAGVQETQYF,TGTGCCAGCAGCCAACTAGCGGGAGTCCAAGAGACCCAGTACTTC,TRBV7-9,TRBD2,TRBJ2-5,NA
CASSLSGGTIYF,TGTGCCAGCAGTTTATCGGGGGGCACCATATATTTT,TRBV28,NA,TRBJ1-3,NA